This record covers a single T cell receptor beta chain. The antigen remains undetermined. The data stem from a study of CD8+CD57+ T cells in acquired aplastic anemia. Germline CDR1 and CDR2: LNHNV and YYDKDF (reference sequence). This CDR3 has 13 residues. The germline V and J ends were trimmed by 10 bases and 0 bases, with 7 bases remaining between them. For CDR3 and TCR beta VDJ profiling, genomic DNA was the template used. TCRdb re-analysed the reads in MiXCR, keeping a single row per CDR3 protein. The sample holds about 48,000 distinct CDR3 sequences, around two thirds seen once. Study-level points and caveats: Controls did not differ significantly from patients in CD8+ Simpson's diversity.

Source material: sorted CD4+, CD8+, or CD8+CD57+ T cells (not recorded which) from PBMCs. This TCR derives from a human donor in good health, serving as a control. V and J are TRBV15 and TRBJ2-6; D is perhaps TRBD2 (5 bases). The CDR3 nucleotides read TGTGCCAGCCGGGACTCTGGGGCCAACGTCCTGACTTTC. Amino acid sequence: CASRDSGANVLTF.